One TCR beta chain is described in this entry. Antigen unknown. The sample comes from a study of cytomegalovirus exposure and HLA in healthy donors. Findings and limits, study-wide: The study designated fewer than 200 TCR beta chains cytomegalovirus-associated.

The PCR made use of 60 Vbeta and 13 Jbeta primers. Using immunoSEQ multiplex PCR, the repertoire was profiled, and TCRdb retains in-frame clones only, with some absent. Of about 130,000 clones detected, around 68% appear once; the ten largest clones hold 4%. CDR1 MNHNS and CDR2 SASEGT come from the germline V gene. The CDR3 has 13 amino acids. Sample: PBMCs. The sequence was obtained from a man aged 40-55 years in good health and CMV-seropositive. The rearrangement joins TRBV6-1 to TRBJ2-2, with TRBD1 matching 10 bases. This CDR3 reads CASGQGITGELFF. The CDR3 coding sequence is TGTGCATCGGGACAGGGGATCACCGGGGAGCTGTTTTTT.